The present TCR beta chain was sequenced within a study of human T cells and chemical hapten exposure. The table lists this clonotype with a few counts. Its target is not known. Original processing methods: A per-sample median of around 100,000 TCRs was observed, with counts ranging from about 20,000 to 750,000. Via MiXCR, TCRdb re-called the RACE reads, giving one row per CDR3 protein. Clone size and V and J calls follow TCRdb, not the original study. Counted here are 330,000 or so distinct CDR3 sequences, nearly 6.5% occurring once; the ten biggest clones make up around 6%. The time point here: patch test 2, 6 weeks after DPC sensitization. Treatment denoted: therapeutic diphenylcyclopropenone sensitization with weekly scalp DPC. CDR3 length: 15 amino acids. Germline lookup yields CDR1 SGDLS and CDR2 YYNGEE. The V gene end was trimmed by 0 bases and the J gene end by 4 bases; junction bases not matched to a gene: 4.

General observations from the study: Since the donors had alopecia, their immune response may not be the same as that of healthy people.

The specimen was whole blood, collected in connection with sensitization to the hapten diphenylcyclopropenone (DPC). V and J are TRBV9 and TRBJ1-1, with 9 bases lining up with TRBD1. The receptor was derived from a woman aged 18-35 years with alopecia areata. Some clones in this sample may be carry-over from other donors' samples. The CDR3 loop is CASSVEGQGPTEAFF. CDR3 nucleotides: TGTGCCAGCAGCGTAGAGGGACAGGGACCCACTGAAGCTTTCTTT.